This T cell receptor beta chain was recovered during a study of blood T cell repertoires in COVID-19 (dated by TCRdb to the early 2020s). Concerning the study at large: Samples covering the acute and convalescent phases of COVID-19 were provided by collaborators in the United States, Italy and Spain. The prospective study material was composed of cDNA or gDNA derived from T cells, B-cell-depleted T cells, or PBMCs. Subjects who had been exposed to COVID-19, were actively infected with it, or had recovered from it provided the deeply sampled blood TCRbeta repertoires that made up the dataset. A freely available public database, intended as a resource for researchers studying the immune response to SARS-CoV-2, is where the repertoires were released. Samples were obtained from the ongoing ImmuneRACE study (first 160 participants) and from over 1,000 subjects provided by 6 global collaborators. A de-identified subject ID, COVID-19 status, age in years and sex were almost always included in the sample metadata. Where available, HLA class I and class II types were taken from metadata supplied by the sample provider and were not determined by assay-based typing.

TCRbeta CDR3 regions were amplified from genomic DNA using the immunoSEQ Assay, a bias-controlled multiplex PCR. Turning to the authors' computational methods: The number of nucleated cells in each sample was estimated by amplification of reference gene primers within the assay. To quantify the absolute abundance of each unique TCRbeta CDR3 rearrangement, sequence reads were collapsed and filtered. For each sample, productive Simpson clonality was calculated as the square root of Simpson's diversity index over productive rearrangements. The table was pulled from immuneACCESS by TCRdb, which kept in-frame rearrangements only. Such tables lose some clones; where checked, under half of the loss comes from unresolved V genes, and the rest has no known cause. From that table come the V and J calls and clone size; the DNA was used to work out D and trimming. The sample profile shows 120,000 or so clones; around four fifths of them were found once. 20% to 25% of the sample comes from the top ten.

Whole blood was collected in K2EDTA tubes by collaborating institutions according to the institutions' own protocols. For TCRbeta analysis, collaborators shipped samples in one of three forms: frozen whole blood, isolated PBMCs, or DNA extracted from either of those sample types. The investigation overall reported the following: Clinical and demographic metadata were provided uncurated, with the amount varying by source and participant.

Comment on this clone: Its antigen remains unidentified. No quality values exist for individual bases; no much larger clone is one base distant.

Sequenced: peripheral blood. This clonotype was sampled from a human donor in a cohort sampled during active COVID-19.

CDR3 protein: CASSLGFTDTQYF. The sequence in DNA is TGTGCCAGCAGTTTAGGCTTCACAGATACGCAGTATTTT. The chain is encoded by TRBV27 joined to TRBJ2-3, with the D gene call left open. CDR1 and CDR2 are drawn from the germline V gene (reference sequence): MNHEY, SMNVEV. There are 13 amino acids in the CDR3, from cysteine to phenylalanine inclusive. Only CDR3 DNA remains: 39 bases, in frame from the first base. V lost 2 bases and J lost 2 bases; the stretch between them is 5 bases long.